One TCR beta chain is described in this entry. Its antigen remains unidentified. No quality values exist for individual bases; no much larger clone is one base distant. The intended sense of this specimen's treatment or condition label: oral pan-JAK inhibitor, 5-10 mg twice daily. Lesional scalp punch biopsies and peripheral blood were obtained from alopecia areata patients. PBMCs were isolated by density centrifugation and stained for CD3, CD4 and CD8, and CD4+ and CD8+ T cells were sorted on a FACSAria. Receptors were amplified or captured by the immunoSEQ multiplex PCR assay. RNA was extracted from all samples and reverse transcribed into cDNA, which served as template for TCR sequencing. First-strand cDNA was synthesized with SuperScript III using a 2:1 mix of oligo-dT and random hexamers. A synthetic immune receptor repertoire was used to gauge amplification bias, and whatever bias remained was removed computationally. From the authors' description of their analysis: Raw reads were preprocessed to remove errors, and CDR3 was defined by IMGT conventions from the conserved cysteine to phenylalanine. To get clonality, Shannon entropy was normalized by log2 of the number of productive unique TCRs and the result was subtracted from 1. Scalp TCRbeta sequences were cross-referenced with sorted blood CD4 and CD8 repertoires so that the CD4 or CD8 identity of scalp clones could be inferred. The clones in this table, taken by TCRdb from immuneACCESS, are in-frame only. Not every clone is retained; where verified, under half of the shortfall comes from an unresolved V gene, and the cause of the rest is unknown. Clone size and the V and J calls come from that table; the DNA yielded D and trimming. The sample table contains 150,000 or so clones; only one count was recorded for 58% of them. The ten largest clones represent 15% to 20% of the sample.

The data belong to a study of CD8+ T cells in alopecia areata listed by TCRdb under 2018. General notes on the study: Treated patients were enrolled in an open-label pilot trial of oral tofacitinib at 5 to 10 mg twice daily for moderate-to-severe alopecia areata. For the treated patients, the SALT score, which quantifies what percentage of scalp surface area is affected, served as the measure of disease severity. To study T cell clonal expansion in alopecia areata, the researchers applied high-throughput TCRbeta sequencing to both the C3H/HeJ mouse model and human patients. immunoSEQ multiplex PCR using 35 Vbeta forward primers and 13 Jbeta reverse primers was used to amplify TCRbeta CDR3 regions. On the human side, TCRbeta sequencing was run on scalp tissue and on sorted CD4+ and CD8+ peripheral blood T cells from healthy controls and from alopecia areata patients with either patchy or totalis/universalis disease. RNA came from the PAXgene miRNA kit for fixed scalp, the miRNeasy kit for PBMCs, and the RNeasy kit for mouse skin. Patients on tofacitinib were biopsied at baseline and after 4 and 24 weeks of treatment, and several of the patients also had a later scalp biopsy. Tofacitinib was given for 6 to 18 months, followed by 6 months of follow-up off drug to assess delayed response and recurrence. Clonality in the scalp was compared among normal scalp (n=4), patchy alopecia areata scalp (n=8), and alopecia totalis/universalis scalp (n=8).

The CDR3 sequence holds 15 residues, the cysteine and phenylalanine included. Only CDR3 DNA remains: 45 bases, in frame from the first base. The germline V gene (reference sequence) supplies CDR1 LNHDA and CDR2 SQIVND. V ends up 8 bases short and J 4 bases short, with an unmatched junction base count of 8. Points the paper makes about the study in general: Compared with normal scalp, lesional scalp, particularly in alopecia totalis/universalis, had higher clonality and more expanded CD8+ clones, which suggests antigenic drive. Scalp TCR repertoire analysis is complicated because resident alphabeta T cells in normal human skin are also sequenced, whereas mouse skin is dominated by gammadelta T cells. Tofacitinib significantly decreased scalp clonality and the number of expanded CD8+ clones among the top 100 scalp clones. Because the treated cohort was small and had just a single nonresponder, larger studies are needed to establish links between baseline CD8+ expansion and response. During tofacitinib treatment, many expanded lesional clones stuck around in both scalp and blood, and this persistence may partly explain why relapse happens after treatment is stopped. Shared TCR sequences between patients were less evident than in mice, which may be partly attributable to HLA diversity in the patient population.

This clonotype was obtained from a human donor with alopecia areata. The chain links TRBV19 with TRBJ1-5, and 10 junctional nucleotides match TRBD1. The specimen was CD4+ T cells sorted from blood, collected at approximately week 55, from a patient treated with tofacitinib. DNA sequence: TGTGCCAGTTTTAAGGGACAGGGGACTAATCAGCCCCAGCATTTT. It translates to CASFKGQGTNQPQHF. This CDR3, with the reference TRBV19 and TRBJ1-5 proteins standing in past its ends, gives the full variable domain DGGITQSPKYLFRKEGQNVTLSCEQNLNHDAMYWYRQDPGQGLRLIYYSQIVNDFQKGDIAEGYSVSREKKESFPLTVTSAQKNPTAFYLCASFKGQGTNQPQHFGDGTRLSIL.